This T cell receptor beta chain came from a study of a mutant IDH1 vaccine in newly diagnosed glioma. Study as a whole: The treated population exhibited a male proportion of around 62%, a female proportion of about 38%, and a mean age of about 40 years. Study findings and constraints: Alterations occurring in top peripheral T cell clonotypes seemed unrelated to pseudoprogression. Among all patients, vaccine-induced immune responses occurred in approximately 93%.

A word on this clone: Its antigen is still unknown.

CDR1 and CDR2 from the germline V gene are LNHDA and SQIVND (reference sequence). Trimming took 0 bases from V and 12 from J, leaving 11 bases between them. This CDR3 has 12 amino acids. The time point: baseline, week 1 (first vaccination visit). Treatment of the sample: pre-vaccination baseline after standard-of-care therapy. Only in-frame clones appear in the TCRdb table, and some are missing; sequencing was by immunoSEQ multiplex PCR. The table shows roughly 68,000 clones, with around 79% occurring only once. The sequence was collected from a man aged 50-60 years with glioma. The chain employs TRBV19 and TRBJ1-1; D is ambiguous. The starting material was PBMCs, obtained from a glioma patient treated with radiotherapy, temozolomide or both. The DNA of the CDR3 is TGTGCCAGTAGTATAGAGGGCACTCTAACTTTCTTT. Its protein product is CASSIEGTLTFF.